Below, one T cell receptor beta chain is given with its context. Its antigen is unknown. J was trimmed by 4 bases and V by 6 bases; bases with no gene match: 16. This CDR3 contains 17 residues. Germline V CDR1 and CDR2: DFQATT, SNEGSKA (reference sequence). The data belong to a study of T cells in Graves' hyperthyroidism and ophthalmopathy. Study-level background: Upon initial diagnosis and before any treatment, peripheral blood was collected.

Regions amplified from RNA transcripts were the TCR beta CDR3 regions. First-round RT-PCR with HTBI primers amplified the TCR CDR3 region. Each CDR3 protein is one row after TCRdb ran MiXCR on the multiplex PCR reads. The sample contains about 350,000 distinct CDR3 sequences, roughly 15% of which appear only once. Regarding the study as a whole: Separating ophthalmopathy from stable hyperthyroidism was achieved by a 13 V-J model. Among clonotypes expanded in thyroid above 0.001, most were also found in blood.

The blood sample predates any ophthalmopathy symptoms, coming from first hyperthyroidism diagnosis. The chain joins TRBV20-1 to TRBJ2-1, with 9 bases that match TRBD2. Sample: blood. The receptor's source is a woman in her twenties or thirties with Graves' hyperthyroidism that later progressed to Graves' ophthalmopathy. The CDR3 DNA sequence: TGCAGTGCCCCAAAGGGCGGGAGGGCCCGTGGGTACAATGAGCAGTTCTTC. Protein: CSAPKGGRARGYNEQFF.